What follows are 8 T cell receptor beta chains derived from one specimen sequenced in a study of blood T cells in healthy people across ages. For the second PCR, which ran for about 6 to 11 cycles, a sample-barcoded 5' primer and a J-beta primer mix were used. TCRdb independently ran MiXCR on the 5' RACE reads; one entry per CDR3 protein. The data show around 580,000 distinct CDR3 sequences, around 50% seen once. Sequencing was done on a sample of blood. The receptors derive from an elderly man in good health.

This clonotype was recorded a few times. The gene calls are TRBV2 and TRBJ2-5; no reliable D call. The CDR3 extends over 12 amino acids. Germline CDR1 SNHLY, CDR2 FYNNEI. V was clipped by 2 bases and J by 3 bases, with 4 bases between them. The CDR3 DNA is TGTGCCAGCAGTGAATGGGAAGAGACCCAGTACTTC. This sequence encodes CASSEWEETQYF.

This clonotype was counted only a few times. The chain is built from TRBV7-9 and TRBJ1-2, with a possible D match to TRBD1 (6 bases). The V and J ends lost 1 base and 5 bases respectively, with 14 bases between them. CDR1 and CDR2 (germline): SEHNR, FQNEAQ (reference sequence). CDR3 length: 15 amino acids. The CDR3, as DNA: TGTGCCAGCAGCTTAGAATCACGGACAGCTTATGGCTACACCTTC. Protein sequence: CASSLESRTAYGYTF.

This chain uses TRBV4-1 with TRBJ2-3; 10 nucleotides match TRBD2. Germline loops: CDR1 MGHRA, CDR2 YSYEKL. Trimming at V came to 3 bases and at J to 3 bases, leaving 9 bases not matched to a gene. The CDR3 consists of 17 residues. Here the CDR3 reads CASSHGVAGGRTDTQYF. The CDR3 nucleotides read TGCGCCAGCAGCCATGGGGTAGCGGGGGGCCGGACAGATACGCAGTATTTT.

This clonotype was detected only a few times. V is TRBV4-3 and J is TRBJ2-5, with TRBD1 matching 7 bases. The CDR3 covers 14 residues. The junction had 5 bases not matched to a gene; V was cut back by 0 bases and J by 7 bases. Germline assignment: CDR1 LGHNA and CDR2 YSLEER. The CDR3 region has the DNA TGCGCCAGCAGCCAAGATACAGGGGAAGGGACCCAGTACTTC. It specifies CASSQDTGEGTQYF.

This clonotype was seen more than once but under ten times. The chain links TRBV10-3 to TRBJ2-3, with TRBD2 matching 14 bases. The germline CDR1 and CDR2 sequences are ENHRY and SYGVKD. Trimming removed 0 bases from V and 4 bases from J; junction bases left unmatched: 3. The CDR3 loop spans 17 amino acids. CDR3 in amino acids: CAISESTSGGGADTQYF. Written as DNA, the CDR3 is TGTGCCATCAGTGAGTCGACTAGCGGGGGGGGCGCAGATACGCAGTATTTT.

Only a few counts were recorded for this clonotype. The J gene is TRBJ2-7, the V gene TRBV7-2, with a possible D match to TRBD1 (5 bases). Germline V gives CDR1 SGHTA, CDR2 FQGNSA. The V and J ends lost 2 bases and 4 bases respectively, with 9 bases between them. The CDR3 runs 13 residues. The CDR3 bases are TGTGCCAGCAGCTTAATGGGGCGTTACGAGCAGTACTTC. This encodes CASSLMGRYEQYF.

Here the CDR3 DNA reads TGTGCCAGCAGCACCGTCGGCGGAGAAGCTTTCTTT. Amino acid sequence: CASSTVGGEAFF. V usage is TRBV7-9 and J usage is TRBJ1-1, with D hard to call. The V end lost 5 bases, the J end lost 8 bases, and 12 bases lay between the germline ends. Germline loops: CDR1 SEHNR, CDR2 FQNEAQ (reference sequence). The CDR3 sequence is 12 residues long.

The chain couples TRBV7-2 to TRBJ2-2; perhaps TRBD2 as D (6 bases). Per the germline V gene, CDR1 is SGHTA and CDR2 is FQGNSA. V lost 1 base, J lost 3 bases, and 15 bases lay in between. This CDR3 is built from 17 residues. The CDR3 reads CASSLDSTRVHTGELFF. DNA of the CDR3: TGTGCCAGCAGCTTAGACTCGACTAGAGTACACACCGGGGAGCTGTTTTTT. Complete variable domain (other parts from reference TRBV7-2 and TRBJ2-2): GAGVSQSPSNKVTEKGKDVELRCDPISGHTALYWYRQSLGQGLEFLIYFQGNSAPDKSGLPSDRFSAERTGGSVSTLTIQRTQQEDSAVYLCASSLDSTRVHTGELFFGEGSRLTVL.